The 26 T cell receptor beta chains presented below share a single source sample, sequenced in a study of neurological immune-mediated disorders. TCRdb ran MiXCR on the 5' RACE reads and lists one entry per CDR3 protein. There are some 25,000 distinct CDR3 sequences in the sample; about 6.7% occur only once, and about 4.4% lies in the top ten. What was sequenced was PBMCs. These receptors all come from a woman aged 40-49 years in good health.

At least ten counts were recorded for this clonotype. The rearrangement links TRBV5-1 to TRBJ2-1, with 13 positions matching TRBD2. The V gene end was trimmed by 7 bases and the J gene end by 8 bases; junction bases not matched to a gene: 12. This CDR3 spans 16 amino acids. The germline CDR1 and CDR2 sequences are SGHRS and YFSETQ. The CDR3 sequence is CASRSGLAGEWDEQFF. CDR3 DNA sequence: TGCGCCAGCCGATCAGGACTAGCGGGAGAATGGGATGAGCAGTTCTTC.

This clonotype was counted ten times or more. CDR3 nucleotides: TGTGCCAGCAGCCCCGGGACTCTAGGAGTGTACCAAGAGACCCAGTACTTC. Protein sequence: CASSPGTLGVYQETQYF. The chain joins TRBV5-5 to TRBJ2-5; a weak D match, TRBD2 (6 bases). Trimming left V 4 bases short and J 0 bases short, with 19 bases between. Germline CDR1 SGHKS, CDR2 YYEKEE (reference sequence). This CDR3 comprises 17 residues.

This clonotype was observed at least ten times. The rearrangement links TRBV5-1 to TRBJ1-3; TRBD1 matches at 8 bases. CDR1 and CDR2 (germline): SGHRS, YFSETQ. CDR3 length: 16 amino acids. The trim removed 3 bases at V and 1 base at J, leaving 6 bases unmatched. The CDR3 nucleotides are TGCGCCAGCAGCTACCGTGGACAGGGATCTGGAAACACCATATATTTT. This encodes CASSYRGQGSGNTIYF.

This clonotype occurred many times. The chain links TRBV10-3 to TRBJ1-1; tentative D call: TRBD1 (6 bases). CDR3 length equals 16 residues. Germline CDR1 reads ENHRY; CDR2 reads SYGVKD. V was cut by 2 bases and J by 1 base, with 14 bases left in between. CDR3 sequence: CAISEKGTGQNTEAFF. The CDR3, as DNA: TGTGCCATCAGTGAGAAGGGGACGGGACAGAACACTGAAGCTTTCTTT.

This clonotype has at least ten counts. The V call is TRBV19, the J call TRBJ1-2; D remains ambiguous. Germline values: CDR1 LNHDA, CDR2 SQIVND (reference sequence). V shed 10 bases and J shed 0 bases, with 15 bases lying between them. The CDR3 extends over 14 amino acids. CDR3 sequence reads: CATLWPGTNYGYTF. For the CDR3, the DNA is TGTGCCACCCTATGGCCGGGGACTAACTATGGCTACACCTTC.

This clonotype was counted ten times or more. The CDR3 spells CASRVYRGTDTQYF. In nucleotides, the CDR3 is TGTGCCAGCAGGGTTTACAGGGGGACAGATACGCAGTATTTT. V and J are TRBV2 and TRBJ2-3; 8 bases are shared with TRBD1. This CDR3 region has 14 residues. The V and J ends lost 6 bases and 3 bases, in that order; junction bases with no gene match: 5. Germline V CDR1 and CDR2: SNHLY, FYNNEI.

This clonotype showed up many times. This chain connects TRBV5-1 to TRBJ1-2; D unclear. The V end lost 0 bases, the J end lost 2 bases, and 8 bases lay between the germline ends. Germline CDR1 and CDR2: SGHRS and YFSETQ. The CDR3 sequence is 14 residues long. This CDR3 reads CASSLAQPNYGYTF. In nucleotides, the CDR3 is TGCGCCAGCAGCTTGGCCCAGCCGAACTATGGCTACACCTTC. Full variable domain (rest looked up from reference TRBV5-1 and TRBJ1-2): KAGVTQTPRYLIKTRGQQVTLSCSPISGHRSVSWYQQTPGQGLQFLFEYFSETQRNKGNFPGRFSGRQFSNSRSEMNVSTLELGDSALYLCASSLAQPNYGYTFGSGTRLTVV.

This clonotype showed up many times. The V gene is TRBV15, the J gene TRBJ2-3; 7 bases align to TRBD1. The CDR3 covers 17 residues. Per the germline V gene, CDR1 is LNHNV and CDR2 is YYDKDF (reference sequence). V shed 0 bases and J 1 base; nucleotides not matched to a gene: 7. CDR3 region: CATSRDELGTGTDTQYF. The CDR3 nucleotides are TGTGCCACCAGCAGAGATGAGCTGGGGACAGGCACAGATACGCAGTATTTT.

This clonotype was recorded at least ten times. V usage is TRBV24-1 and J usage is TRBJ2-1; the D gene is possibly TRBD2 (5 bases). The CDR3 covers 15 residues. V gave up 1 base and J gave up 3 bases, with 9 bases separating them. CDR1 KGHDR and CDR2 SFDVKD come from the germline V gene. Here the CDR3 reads CATSDFRSGYNEQFF. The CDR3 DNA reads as TGTGCCACCAGTGATTTTCGGAGCGGCTACAATGAGCAGTTCTTC.

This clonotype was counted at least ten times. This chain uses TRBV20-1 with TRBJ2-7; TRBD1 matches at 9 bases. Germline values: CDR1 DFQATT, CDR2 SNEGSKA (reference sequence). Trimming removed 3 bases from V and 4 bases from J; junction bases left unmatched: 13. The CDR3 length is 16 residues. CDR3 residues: CSARADPGQGPYEQYF. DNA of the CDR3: TGCAGTGCTAGGGCAGACCCGGGACAGGGACCATACGAGCAGTACTTC.

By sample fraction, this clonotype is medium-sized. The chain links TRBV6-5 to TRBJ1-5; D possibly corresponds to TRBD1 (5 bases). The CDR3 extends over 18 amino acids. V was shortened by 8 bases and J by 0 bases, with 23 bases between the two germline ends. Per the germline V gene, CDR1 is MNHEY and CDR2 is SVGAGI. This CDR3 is CASLPRAGTLYSNQPQHF. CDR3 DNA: TGTGCCAGCCTACCCCGGGCAGGGACCCTTTATAGCAATCAGCCCCAGCATTTT.

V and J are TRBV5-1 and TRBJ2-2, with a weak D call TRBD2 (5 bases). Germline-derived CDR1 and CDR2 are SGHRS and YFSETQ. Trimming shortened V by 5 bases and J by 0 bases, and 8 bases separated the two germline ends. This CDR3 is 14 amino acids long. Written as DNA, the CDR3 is TGCGCCAGCAGGTGGACTCCGAACACCGGGGAGCTGTTTTTT. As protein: CASRWTPNTGELFF.

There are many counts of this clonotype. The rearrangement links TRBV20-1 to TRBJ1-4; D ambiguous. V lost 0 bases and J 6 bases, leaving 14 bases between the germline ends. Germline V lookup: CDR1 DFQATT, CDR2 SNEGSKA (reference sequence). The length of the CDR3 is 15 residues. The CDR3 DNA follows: TGCAGTGCTAGAGATTCACGGACGGATTATGAAAAACTGTTTTTT. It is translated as CSARDSRTDYEKLFF.

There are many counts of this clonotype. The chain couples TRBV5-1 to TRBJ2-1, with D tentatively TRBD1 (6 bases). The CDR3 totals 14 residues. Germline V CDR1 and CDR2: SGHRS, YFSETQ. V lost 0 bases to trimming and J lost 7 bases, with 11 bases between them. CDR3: CASSLARGDNEQFF. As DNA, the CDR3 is TGCGCCAGCAGCTTGGCCAGGGGCGATAATGAGCAGTTCTTC.

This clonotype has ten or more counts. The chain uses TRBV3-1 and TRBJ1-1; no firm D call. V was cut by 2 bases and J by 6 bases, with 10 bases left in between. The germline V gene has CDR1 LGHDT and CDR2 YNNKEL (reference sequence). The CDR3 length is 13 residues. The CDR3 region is CASSQYTAAEAFF. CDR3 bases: TGTGCCAGCAGCCAATACACAGCGGCTGAAGCTTTCTTT.

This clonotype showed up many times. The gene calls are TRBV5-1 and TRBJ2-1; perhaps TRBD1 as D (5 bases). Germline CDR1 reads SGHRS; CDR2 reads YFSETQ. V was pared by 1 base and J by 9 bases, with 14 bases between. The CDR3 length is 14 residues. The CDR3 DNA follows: TGCGCCAGCAGCTTGCCTGACAGTTCTGGTGAGCAGTTCTTC. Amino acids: CASSLPDSSGEQFF.

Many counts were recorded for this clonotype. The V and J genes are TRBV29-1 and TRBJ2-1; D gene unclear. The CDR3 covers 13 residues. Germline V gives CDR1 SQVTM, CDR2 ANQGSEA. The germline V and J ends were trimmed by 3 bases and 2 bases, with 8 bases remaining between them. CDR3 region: CSVDIGTYNEQFF. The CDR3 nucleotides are TGCAGCGTTGACATAGGTACCTACAATGAGCAGTTCTTC.

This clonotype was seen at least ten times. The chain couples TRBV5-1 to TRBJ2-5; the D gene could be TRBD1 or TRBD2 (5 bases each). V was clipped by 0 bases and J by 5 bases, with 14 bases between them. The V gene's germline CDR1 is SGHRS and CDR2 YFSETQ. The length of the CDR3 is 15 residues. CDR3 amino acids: CASSLAMGELETQYF. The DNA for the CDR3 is TGCGCCAGCAGCTTGGCTATGGGGGAGCTGGAGACCCAGTACTTC.

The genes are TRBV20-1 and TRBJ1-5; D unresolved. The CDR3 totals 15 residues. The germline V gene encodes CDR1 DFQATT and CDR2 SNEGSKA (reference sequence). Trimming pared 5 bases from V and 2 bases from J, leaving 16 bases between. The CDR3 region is CSAPELQGGNQPQHF. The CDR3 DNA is TGCAGTGCTCCGGAATTACAAGGAGGCAATCAGCCCCAGCATTTT.

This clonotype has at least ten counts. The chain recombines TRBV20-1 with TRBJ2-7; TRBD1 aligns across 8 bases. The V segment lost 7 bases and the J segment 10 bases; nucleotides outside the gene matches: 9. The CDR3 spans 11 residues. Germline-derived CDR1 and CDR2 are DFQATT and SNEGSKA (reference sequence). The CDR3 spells CSGGTGTGQYF. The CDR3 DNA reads TGCAGTGGCGGGACCGGGACAGGCCAGTACTTC.

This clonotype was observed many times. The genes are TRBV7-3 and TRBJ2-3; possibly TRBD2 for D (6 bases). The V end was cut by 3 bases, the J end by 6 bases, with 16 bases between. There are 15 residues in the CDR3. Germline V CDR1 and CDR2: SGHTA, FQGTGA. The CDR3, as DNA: TGTGCCAGCAGCTTCAGTATGAGCGGGCGTGATACGCAGTATTTT. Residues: CASSFSMSGRDTQYF. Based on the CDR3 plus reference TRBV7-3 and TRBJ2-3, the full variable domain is GAGVSQTPSNKVTEKGKYVELRCDPISGHTALYWYRQSLGQGPEFLIYFQGTGAADDSGLPNDRFFAVRPEGSVSTLKIQRTERGDSAVYLCASSFSMSGRDTQYFGPGTRLTVL.

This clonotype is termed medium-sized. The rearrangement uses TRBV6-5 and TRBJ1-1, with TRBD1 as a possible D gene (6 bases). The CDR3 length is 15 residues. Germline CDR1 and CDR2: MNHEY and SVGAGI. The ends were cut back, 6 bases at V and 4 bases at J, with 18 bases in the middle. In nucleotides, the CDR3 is TGTGCCAGCAGCACCGGAGGGACACCGACCACTGAAGCTTTCTTT. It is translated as CASSTGGTPTTEAFF.

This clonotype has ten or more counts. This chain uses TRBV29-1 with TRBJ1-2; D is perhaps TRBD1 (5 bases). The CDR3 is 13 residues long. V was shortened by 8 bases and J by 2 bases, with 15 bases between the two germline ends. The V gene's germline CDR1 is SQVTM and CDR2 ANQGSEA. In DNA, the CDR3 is TGCAGCATCAGGGCAGGACCAAACTATGGCTACACCTTC. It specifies CSIRAGPNYGYTF.

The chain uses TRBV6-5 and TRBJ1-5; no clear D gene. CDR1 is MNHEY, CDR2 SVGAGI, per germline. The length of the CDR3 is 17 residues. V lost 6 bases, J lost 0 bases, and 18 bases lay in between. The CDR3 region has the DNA TGTGCCAGCAGGCAATGGGGAATTCGGGCTAGCAATCAGCCCCAGCATTTT. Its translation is CASRQWGIRASNQPQHF.

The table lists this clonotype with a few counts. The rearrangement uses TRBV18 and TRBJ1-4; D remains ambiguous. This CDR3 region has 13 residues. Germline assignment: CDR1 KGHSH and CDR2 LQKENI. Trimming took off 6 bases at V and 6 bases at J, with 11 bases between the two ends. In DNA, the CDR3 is TGTGCCAGCTCCCCCCGGCCGGATGAAAAACTGTTTTTT. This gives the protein CASSPRPDEKLFF.

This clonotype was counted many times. This chain's CDR3 is CSAPSRLGSDTQYF. CDR3 DNA: TGCAGTGCTCCTTCGAGGCTGGGCTCAGATACGCAGTATTTT. V is TRBV20-1 and J is TRBJ2-3; D remains unclear. Trimming cost V 5 bases and J 4 bases, with 16 bases left between them. The CDR3 is 14 residues long. Per germline, CDR1 DFQATT and CDR2 SNEGSKA (reference sequence).